This TCR beta chain was identified in a study of technical replicates of blood from several donors (dated by TCRdb to about 2017). CDR1 and CDR2 are read off the germline V gene as MNHEY and SVGAGI. The germline ends are 11 bases apart after V is trimmed by 0 bases and J by 5 bases. The CDR3 sequence holds 14 residues, the cysteine and phenylalanine included. Only the CDR3 DNA stays, 42 bases, in frame from base 1. Library preparation employed the immunoSEQ multiplex PCR assay. Not all clones reach the TCRdb copy of this immuneACCESS table, which keeps in-frame sequences only. Checked studies attribute under half of the gap to unresolved V genes and leave the rest unexplained. Across this sample there are 75,000 to 100,000 clones, with less than 95% seen only once. The ten largest clones capture less than 0.3% of the sample. Details on this clone: Its antigen target is currently unknown. Nothing much larger sits one base from this clone, and base qualities are not available.

The rearranged chain carries TRBV6-5 and TRBJ2-7, with the D gene not confidently named. Material for sequencing was T cells isolated from PBMCs. The receptor comes from a human donor in good health. CDR3 reads: CASSYSMYRDEQYF. The bases read TGTGCCAGCAGTTACTCGATGTACCGGGACGAGCAGTACTTC.